This T cell receptor (beta chain) was captured in a study of blood T cell repertoires in COVID-19. Study-level information: Acute and convalescent COVID-19 samples came from the United States, Italy and Spain.

Authors' data handling: The assay estimated nucleated cells by amplifying reference gene primers. The assay was immunoSEQ multiplex PCR, and TCRdb's table has in-frame clones only and misses some. V and J calls and clone size are as listed in that table; D and trimming were resolved from the DNA. This sample has around 300,000 clones, with more than 75% found just once. Germline V lookup: CDR1 MGHRA, CDR2 YSYEKL. Trimming at V came to 0 bases and at J to 6 bases, leaving 5 bases not matched to a gene. This CDR3 is 16 amino acids long. The material sequenced was PBMCs or T cells enriched from blood (not recorded which). The chain links TRBV4-1 to TRBJ1-5; 10 bases match TRBD1. The source of this sequence is a woman under 30 who had recovered from COVID-19. CDR3 coding DNA: TGCGCCAGCAGCCAAGAGGGACAGGGGTTCATTCAGCCCCAGCATTTT. Protein product: CASSQEGQGFIQPQHF.